The 9 T cell receptor beta chains reported below all come from one sample, sequenced in a study of blood T cells in healthy people across ages. Next came a second PCR, run for about 6 to 12 cycles, which used a sample-barcoded 5' primer along with a J-beta primer mix. MiXCR was run by TCRdb on the 5' RACE reads, yielding one entry per CDR3 protein. The sample has 1.6 million or so distinct CDR3 sequences, 34% seen once. Source material: blood. These receptors came from a woman in her twenties or thirties in good health.

This clonotype was seen a handful of times. The chain is built from TRBV20-1 and TRBJ2-2, with 7 bases identical to TRBD1. Germline lookup yields CDR1 DFQATT and CDR2 SNEGSKA (reference sequence). The CDR3 sequence is 16 residues long. The V segment lost 6 bases and the J segment 1 base; nucleotides outside the gene matches: 11. CDR3 amino acids: CSARIPGQKNTGELFF. In DNA, the CDR3 is TGCAGTGCGAGGATACCGGGACAGAAGAACACCGGGGAGCTGTTTTTT.

This chain connects TRBV6-4 to TRBJ1-2; D is undetermined. This CDR3 has 13 residues. CDR1 MRHNA and CDR2 SNTAGT come from the germline V gene. V shed 2 bases and J shed 7 bases, with 11 bases lying between them. CDR3 in DNA: TGTGCCAGCAGTGACCCGACCGCGTTTGGCTACACCTTC. It specifies CASSDPTAFGYTF.

The CDR3 region has the DNA TGCGCCAGCAGCCAAGAGGGTTCTAGCAGGGCCTTTCGGGAGCAGTTCTTC. Encoded protein: CASSQEGSSRAFREQFF. The chain couples TRBV4-1 to TRBJ2-1; D may correspond to TRBD1 or TRBD2 (5 bases each). V dropped 0 bases and J dropped 10 bases, with 22 bases sitting between them. In germline, CDR1 is MGHRA, CDR2 YSYEKL. The CDR3 sequence is 17 residues long.

Regarding this clonotype: A much larger clone differs by one base, so this may be a read error. The chain employs TRBV28 and TRBJ1-1, with unresolved D. This CDR3 region has 13 residues. CDR1 is MDHEN and CDR2 is SYDVKM in the germline V gene. V gave up 3 bases and J gave up 0 bases, with 5 bases separating them. The CDR3 reads CASSLILNTEAFF. DNA for the CDR3: TGTGCCAGCAGTTTGATCTTGAACACTGAAGCTTTCTTT. Looking up the rest from reference TRBV28 and TRBJ1-1 gives the full variable domain: DVKVTQSSRYLVKRTGEKVFLECVQDMDHENMFWYRQDPGLGLRLIYFSYDVKMKEKGDIPEGYSVSREKKERFSLILESASTNQTSMYLCASSLILNTEAFFGQGTRLTVV.

The CDR3 loop is CSARDRQGSTEAFF. The CDR3 DNA is TGCAGTGCTAGAGATCGTCAGGGGAGCACTGAAGCTTTCTTT. This rearrangement joins TRBV20-1 to TRBJ1-1, with a tentative D call TRBD1 (6 bases). CDR3 size: 14 residues. V shed 0 bases and J shed 4 bases, with 12 bases lying between them. Germline lookup yields CDR1 DFQATT and CDR2 SNEGSKA (reference sequence).

The V call is TRBV12-1, the J call TRBJ2-3; the D segment call TRBD2 is taken from the table without a DNA check. TRBV12-1 is a recognized pseudogene. The CDR3 totals 15 residues. In DNA form, the CDR3 reads TGTGCCAGCAGTCAGACGCTAGCTTGCACAGATACGCAGTATTTT. Translation: CASSQTLACTDTQYF.

This clonotype appeared a few times. This sequence joins TRBV20-1 and TRBJ2-7; 7 positions match TRBD1. This CDR3 spans 13 amino acids. Germline V gene data show CDR1 as DFQATT and CDR2 as SNEGSKA (reference sequence). This chain's CDR3 is CRVSRDSTYEQYF. The CDR3 DNA follows: TGCAGGGTTAGTCGGGACAGTACCTACGAGCAGTACTTC.

This chain's CDR3 is CASSYREGATEAFF. The CDR3 coding sequence is TGTGCCAGCAGTTACAGGGAGGGGGCCACTGAAGCTTTCTTT. The chain joins TRBV6-2 or TRBV6-3 to TRBJ1-1, with 7 bases matching TRBD1. The CDR3 consists of 14 residues. V trimming: 2 bases; J trimming: 4 bases; junction bases outside the gene matches: 4. Germline CDR1 and CDR2: MNHEY and SVGEGT.

This clonotype was seen a handful of times. V is TRBV11-2 and J is TRBJ2-5; 7 bases agree with TRBD1. The CDR3 runs 14 residues. The V and J ends lost 0 bases and 5 bases, in that order; junction bases with no gene match: 3. The germline CDR1 and CDR2 sequences are SGHAT and FQNNGV. The CDR3 nucleotides read TGTGCCAGCAGCTTAGACAGGGGGATTGAGACCCAGTACTTC. Residues: CASSLDRGIETQYF.